This paragraph covers one T cell receptor (beta chain) sequence. These data come from a study of blood T cell repertoires in COVID-19. This CDR3 comprises 16 residues. CDR1 and CDR2 (germline): MNHEY, SVGAGI. V dropped 0 bases and J dropped 0 bases, with 11 bases sitting between them. Those who participated ranged in age from about 18 to 89 years and resided in 20 to 30 US areas. Only in-frame clones appear in the TCRdb table, and some are missing; sequencing was by immunoSEQ multiplex PCR. The sample lists hundreds of thousands of clones, approximately 90% seen once, with under 10% in the top ten. V and J are TRBV6-5 and TRBJ1-2; D is unresolved. Sequencing input: PBMCs or T cells enriched from blood (not recorded which). The origin of this receptor is a man aged 40-50 years who had recovered from COVID-19. The CDR3 region has the DNA TGTGCCAGCAGTTACTCTCAGATGGCTCCTAACTATGGCTACACCTTC. Its protein product is CASSYSQMAPNYGYTF.